This paragraph reports one T cell receptor beta chain. As yet, its antigen is unknown. Sequencing was performed with immunoSEQ multiplex PCR; in TCRdb, only in-frame clones are kept and a portion is missing. The repertoire holds about 240,000 clones, with 65% to 85% as singletons. Trimming pared 4 bases from V and 2 bases from J, leaving 7 bases between. The CDR3 sequence is 14 residues long. Germline-derived CDR1 and CDR2 are SGHRS and YFSETQ. Unstimulated regulatory T cells (CD4+CD25+CD127-), CD4+CD25- non-regulatory cells, CD4 and CD8 cells were FACS-sorted from thawed PBMCs. This sample is drawn from a study of Tregs in tolerant kidney transplant recipients. General observations from the study: This study did not directly address biological reproducibility. Validation in larger populations is needed because few patients were studied. Expanding Tregs on activated donor B cells appeared to best identify donor-specific TCRbeta clones.

This chain uses TRBV5-1 with TRBJ2-6, with D unclear. Material: CD4+ T cells from blood. This sequence was found in a human donor in good health. The CDR3 region has the DNA TGCGCCAGCAGCCCTGTTACTGGGGCCAACGTCCTGACTTTC. Amino acids: CASSPVTGANVLTF.